This TCR beta chain emerged from a study of radiotherapy plus CTLA-4 blockade in lung cancer. The protocol was immunoSEQ multiplex PCR, while the TCRdb copy is restricted to in-frame clones and leaves out a portion. Of tens of thousands of clones detected, 84% appear once; the ten largest clones hold about 5%. CDR3 length: 17 residues. Trimming cost V 2 bases and J 5 bases; bases outside gene matches: 14. Germline CDR1 and CDR2: SGHDN and FVKESK. The source is a human donor with non-small cell lung cancer whose response to radiotherapy plus ipilimumab could not be evaluated. V and J are TRBV14 and TRBJ2-5; 7 nucleotides agree with TRBD2. Sequenced here: peripheral blood, sampled from a patient treated with radiotherapy plus ipilimumab. CDR3 nucleotides: TGTGCCAGCAGCCAAAAAACGGGGGGATGGCCGTACGAGACCCAGTACTTC. Protein product: CASSQKTGGWPYETQYF. The whole variable domain, remainder taken from reference TRBV14 and TRBJ2-5, is EAGVTQFPSHSVIEKGQTVTLRCDPISGHDNLYWYRRVMGKEIKFLLHFVKESKQDESGMPNNRFLAERTGGTYSTLKVQPAELEDSGVYFCASSQKTGGWPYETQYFGPGTRLLVL.